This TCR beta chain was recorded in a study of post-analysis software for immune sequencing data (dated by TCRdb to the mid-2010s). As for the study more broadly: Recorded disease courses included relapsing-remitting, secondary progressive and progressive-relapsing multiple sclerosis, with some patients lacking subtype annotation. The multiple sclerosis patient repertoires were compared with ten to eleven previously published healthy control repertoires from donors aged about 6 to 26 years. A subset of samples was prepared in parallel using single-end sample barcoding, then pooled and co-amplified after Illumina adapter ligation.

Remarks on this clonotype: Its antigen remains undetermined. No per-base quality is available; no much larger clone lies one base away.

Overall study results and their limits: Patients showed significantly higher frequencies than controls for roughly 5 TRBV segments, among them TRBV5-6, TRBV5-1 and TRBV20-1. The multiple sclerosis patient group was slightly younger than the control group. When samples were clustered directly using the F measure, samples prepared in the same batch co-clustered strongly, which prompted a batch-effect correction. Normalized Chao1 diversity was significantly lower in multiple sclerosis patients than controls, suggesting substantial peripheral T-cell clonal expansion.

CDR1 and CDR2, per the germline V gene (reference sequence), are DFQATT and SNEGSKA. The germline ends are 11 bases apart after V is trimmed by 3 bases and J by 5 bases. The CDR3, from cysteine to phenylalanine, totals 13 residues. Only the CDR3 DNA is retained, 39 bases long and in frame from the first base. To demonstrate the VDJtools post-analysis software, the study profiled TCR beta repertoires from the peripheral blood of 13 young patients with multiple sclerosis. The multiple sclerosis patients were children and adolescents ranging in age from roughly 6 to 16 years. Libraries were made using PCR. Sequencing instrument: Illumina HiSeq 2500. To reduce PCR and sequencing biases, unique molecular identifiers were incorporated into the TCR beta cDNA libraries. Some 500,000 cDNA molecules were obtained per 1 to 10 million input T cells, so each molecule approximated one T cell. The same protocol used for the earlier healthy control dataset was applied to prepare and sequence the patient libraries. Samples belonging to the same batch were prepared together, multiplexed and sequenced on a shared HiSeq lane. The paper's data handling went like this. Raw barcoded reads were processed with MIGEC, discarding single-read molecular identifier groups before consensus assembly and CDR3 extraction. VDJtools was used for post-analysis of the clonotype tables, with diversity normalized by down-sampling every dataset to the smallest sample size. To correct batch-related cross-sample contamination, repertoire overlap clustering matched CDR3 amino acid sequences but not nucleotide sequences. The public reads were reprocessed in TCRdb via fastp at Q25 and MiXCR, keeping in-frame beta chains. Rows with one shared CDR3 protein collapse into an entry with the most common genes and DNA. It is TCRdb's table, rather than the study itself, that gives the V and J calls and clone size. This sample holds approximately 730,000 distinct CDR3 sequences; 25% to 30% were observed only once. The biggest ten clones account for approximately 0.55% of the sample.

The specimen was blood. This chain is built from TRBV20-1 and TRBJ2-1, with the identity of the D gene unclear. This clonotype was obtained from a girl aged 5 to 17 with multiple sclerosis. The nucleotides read TGCAGTGCTAGGCCTCCTTACAACAATGAGCAGTTCTTC. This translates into CSARPPYNNEQFF.